This entry concerns a single T cell receptor beta chain. Its antigen is currently unknown. The data are from a study of CD8 T cells in ankylosing spondylitis. Study findings and constraints: Earlier literature documents some of the motif variants in reactive arthritis synovial fluid and blood. From matched ankylosing spondylitis synovial fluid, disease-linked clones were reportedly recovered at significantly enriched levels. Seemingly characteristic of ankylosing spondylitis blood was a TCR beta motif consisting of under 10 highly homologous variants. Those disease-linked clones were CD8+; they were also relatively rare in peripheral blood.

Libraries of TCR beta came from quantitative 5'-RACE with molecular barcodes. Each CDR3 protein is one row after TCRdb ran MiXCR on the 5' RACE reads. The sample consists of about 440,000 distinct CDR3 sequences, more than 15% of them appearing once. This CDR3 spans 13 amino acids. The ends were cut back, 6 bases at V and 2 bases at J, with 13 bases in the middle. Germline V gene sequence: CDR1 DFQATT, CDR2 SNEGSKA (reference sequence). J is TRBJ2-5 and V is TRBV20-1, with D possibly being TRBD1 (6 bases). The source of this sequence is a male donor with ankylosing spondylitis. Source material: blood, either unsorted or a sorted T cell fraction (not recorded which). CDR3 nucleotide sequence: TGCAGTGCCACAAGACAGGTACAAGAGACCCAGTACTTC. This gives the protein CSATRQVQETQYF.